These 20 T cell receptor beta chains originate from one sample sequenced in a study of tumor-infiltrating lymphocytes in primary liver carcinoma. Alongside blood RNA obtained from unsorted whole blood, germline DNA was also extracted. Priming with a constant-region primer yielded TCR beta cDNA from roughly 490 ng total RNA. Libraries covering TCR beta were generated through three nested multiplex PCR rounds (using a slightly modified ARM-PCR). TRBV1-TRBV30 forward primers paired with a C-beta reverse primer were used in the first two PCR rounds, which ran roughly 10 cycles each. A single record per CDR3 protein comes from TCRdb applying MiXCR to the multiplex PCR reads. The data show 310,000 or so distinct CDR3 sequences, about two thirds seen once. The sequencing sample was made of peripheral blood. The source is a middle-aged man with primary liver carcinoma and hepatitis B virus infection.

In regard to this clonotype: At one boundary the junction diverges from the germline segment, which might be a read error. CDR3: CASSLSLAGVRSETQYF. CDR3 DNA sequence: TGTGCCAGCAGCTTAAGTCTAGCGGGAGTAAGGAGTGAGACCCAGTATTTC. The chain links TRBV11-2 to TRBJ2-5, with TRBD2 matching over 10 bases. This CDR3 is built from 17 residues. From germline, CDR1 is SGHAT and CDR2 FQNNGV.

A word on this clonotype: The germline gene is not matched at one end of the junction; a read error may be the cause. The rearrangement uses TRBV4-1 and TRBJ2-2, with D tentatively TRBD1 or TRBD2 (5 bases each). CDR3 length: 17 residues. The V gene's germline CDR1 is MGHRA and CDR2 YSYEKL. DNA of the CDR3: TGCGCCAGCAGACAAGATCAACAGGAGGCCCAAAACGGGGAGCTGTTTTTT. It codes for CASRQDQQEAQNGELFF.

This clonotype was counted many times. V is TRBV11-1 and J is TRBJ1-1, with D uncertain. The CDR3 has 14 residues. Germline V gene sequence: CDR1 SGHAT, CDR2 FQDESV (reference sequence). The V end was cut by 4 bases, the J end by 5 bases, with 14 bases between. Written as DNA, the CDR3 is TGTGCCAGCAGCTACGGAGGGATTGGTACTGAAGCTTTCTTT. It yields the protein CASSYGGIGTEAFF. Full variable domain (rest looked up from reference TRBV11-1 and TRBJ1-1): EAEVAQSPRYKITEKSQAVAFWCDPISGHATLYWYRQILGQGPELLVQFQDESVVDDSQLPKDRFSAERLKGVDSTLKIQPAELGDSAMYLCASSYGGIGTEAFFGQGTRLTVV.

Comments on this clonotype: One junction end disagrees with the germline gene, perhaps due to a read error. The CDR3 DNA reads as TGTGTCAGCAGTTATCAGCGGGAGCGCCCCTTGCAGTTCTTC. It specifies CVSSYQRERPLQFF. The gene calls are TRBV6-2 or TRBV6-3 and TRBJ2-1, with 8 bases that match TRBD2. Germline V gives CDR1 MNHEY, CDR2 SVGEGT. This CDR3 contains 14 residues.

For this clonotype: At one end the junction does not follow the germline gene, possibly because of a read error. V and J are TRBV28 and TRBJ1-2; weak D call: TRBD1 (6 bases). The CDR3 extends over 13 amino acids. From germline, CDR1 is MDHEN and CDR2 SYDVKM. For the CDR3, the DNA is TGTGCCAGCAGAGGGGGGGGGTACTATGACTACACCTTC. It translates to CASRGGGYYDYTF.

At least ten counts were recorded for this clonotype. The rearrangement links TRBV12-5 to TRBJ2-7, with D perhaps matching TRBD2 (5 bases). The germline V gene has CDR1 LGHNT and CDR2 FRNRAP. Trimming left V 2 bases short and J 2 bases short, with 19 bases between. This CDR3 has 17 residues. CDR3 sequence (DNA): TGTGCTAGTGGTTTGTCCATGGACTCAGGCGGCCCCTACGAGCAGTACTTC. It encodes CASGLSMDSGGPYEQYF. The full variable domain, rest sourced from reference TRBV12-5 and TRBJ2-7, is DARVTQTPRHKVTEMGQEVTMRCQPILGHNTVFWYRQTMMQGLELLAYFRNRAPLDDSGMPKDRFSAEMPDATLATLKIQPSEPRDSAVYFCASGLSMDSGGPYEQYFGPGTRLTVT.

This clonotype was recorded at least ten times. The rearrangement links TRBV6-5 to TRBJ2-2; D is unclear. This CDR3 is built from 14 residues. The V gene lost 7 bases and the J gene lost 6 bases, with 15 bases spanning the gap. Germline-derived CDR1 and CDR2 are MNHEY and SVGAGI. CDR3 loop: CASIDFPDSGELFF. CDR3 sequence (DNA): TGTGCCAGCATCGACTTCCCAGACTCCGGGGAGCTGTTTTTT.

In its sample, this clonotype was seen a few times. A single base separates this from a much larger clone, so it may be a read error. V gene TRBV6-2 or TRBV6-3 combines with J gene TRBJ2-7; D remains ambiguous. The CDR3 consists of 12 residues. V was pared by 5 bases and J by 2 bases, with 7 bases between. Germline assignment: CDR1 MNHEY and CDR2 SVGEGT. The DNA of the CDR3 is TGTGCCAGCAGTCCCTATCCCTACGAGCAGTACTTC. As protein: CASSPYPYEQYF.

This clonotype was observed once. A read error may be the cause here, since a much bigger clone is one base away. The chain couples TRBV6-6 to TRBJ2-7; the D is unclear. This CDR3 comprises 11 residues. Germline loops: CDR1 MNHNY, CDR2 SVGAGI (reference sequence). CDR3 coding DNA: TGTACCAGCAGTGCAGAATACGAGCAGTACTTC. This sequence encodes CTSSAEYEQYF.

This clonotype was counted many times. The genes are TRBV11-2 and TRBJ1-3; D is ambiguous. CDR1 SGHAT and CDR2 FQNNGV come from the germline V gene. Trimming removed 0 bases at V and 0 bases at J, with 6 bases between. This CDR3 spans 15 amino acids. CDR3 in DNA: TGTGCCAGCAGCTTAGATAGGAGCTCTGGAAACACCATATATTTT. This codes for CASSLDRSSGNTIYF.

As for this clonotype: A junction end diverges from the germline sequence, so it may reflect a read error. This rearrangement joins TRBV4-3 to TRBJ1-5, with 7 bases fitting TRBD1. The CDR3 sequence is 18 residues long. Germline V CDR1 and CDR2: LGHNA, YSLEER. Here the CDR3 DNA reads TGCACCAGCAGCCAAGGATCGGGACAGTCCTATAGCAATCAGCCCCAGCATTTT. It yields the protein CTSSQGSGQSYSNQPQHF.

This clonotype was observed at least ten times. The chain is built from TRBV6-5 and TRBJ1-4; weak D call: TRBD1 (6 bases). Trimming took off 2 bases at V and 2 bases at J, with 9 bases between the two ends. From germline, CDR1 is MNHEY and CDR2 SVGAGI. The CDR3 loop spans 15 amino acids. CDR3 coding DNA: TGTGCCAGCAGTTACGGGGGCCGGACTAATGAAAAACTGTTTTTT. It codes for CASSYGGRTNEKLFF.

By share, this clonotype ranks as medium-sized (0.01 to 0.1%). A junction end diverges from the germline sequence, so it may reflect a read error. This chain connects TRBV5-1 to TRBJ2-5; D is uncertain. The CDR3 is made up of 12 amino acids. Germline values: CDR1 SGHRS, CDR2 YFSETQ. CDR3 sequence reads: CASSLSQETQYF. The CDR3 DNA is TGTGCCAGCAGCTTATCCCAAGAGACCCAGTACTTC.

Concerning this clonotype itself: The junction and the germline gene differ at one end; a read error may be behind it. This chain links TRBV11-2 with TRBJ2-7, with a tentative D call TRBD2 (7 bases). The CDR3 totals 12 residues. Germline V gene sequence: CDR1 SGHAT, CDR2 FQNNGV. DNA for the CDR3: TGTGTCAGCAGCTTAGGGGGGGAGACCCGATACTTC. It is translated as CVSSLGGETRYF.

The chain recombines TRBV28 with TRBJ2-7; D is unclear. Germline V gene lookup returns CDR1 MDHEN and CDR2 SYDVKM. V gave up 6 bases and J gave up 2 bases, with 11 bases separating them. This CDR3 has 13 amino acids. CDR3: CASRDIGTYEQYF. For the CDR3, the DNA is TGTGCCAGCAGGGATATAGGGACCTACGAGCAGTACTTC. Full variable domain (rest looked up from reference TRBV28 and TRBJ2-7): DVKVTQSSRYLVKRTGEKVFLECVQDMDHENMFWYRQDPGLGLRLIYFSYDVKMKEKGDIPEGYSVSREKKERFSLILESASTNQTSMYLCASRDIGTYEQYFGPGTRLTVT.

To note about this clonotype: At one of its ends the junction is not consistent with the germline gene, which may arise from a read error. The V and J genes are TRBV11-2 and TRBJ2-5, with D possibly TRBD1 on 5 matching bases. CDR1 and CDR2 from the germline V gene are SGHAT and FQNNGV. The CDR3 runs to 14 residues. In DNA form, the CDR3 reads TGTGCCAGCGGCTTAGCCAGGGTCCGAGAGACCCAGTACTTC. Translation gives CASGLARVRETQYF.

The V and J genes are TRBV6-2 or TRBV6-3 and TRBJ2-7, with 10 bases aligning to TRBD2. This CDR3 comprises 13 residues. Losses at the gene ends were 8 bases for V and 7 bases for J; bases not matched to a gene: 8. Germline V gene data show CDR1 as MNHEY and CDR2 as SVGEGT. The CDR3 sequence: CASRLAGASEQYF. In nucleotides, the CDR3 is TGTGCCAGCCGGCTAGCGGGAGCGTCGGAGCAGTACTTC.

This clonotype was observed a single time. The chain combines TRBV11-2 with TRBJ2-5; unclear D gene. Germline CDR1 and CDR2: SGHAT and FQNNGV. The CDR3 is made up of 12 amino acids. V lost 10 bases to trimming and J lost 2 bases, with 11 bases between them. CDR3 region: CANSLDQETQYF. The CDR3 nucleotides read TGTGCCAACAGTTTAGATCAAGAGACCCAGTACTTC.

Worth noting for this clonotype: The junction does not match germline at one end; this may be a read error. The J gene is TRBJ2-1, the V gene TRBV11-2, with TRBD1 as a possible D gene (5 bases). CDR3 length: 16 residues. CDR1 and CDR2 (germline): SGHAT, FQNNGV. CDR3 amino acids: CTSSPRECESYNEQFF. The CDR3 coding sequence is TGTACCAGCAGCCCCAGGGAATGCGAATCCTACAATGAGCAGTTCTTC. Full variable domain (outside the CDR3, taken from reference TRBV11-2 and TRBJ2-1): EAGVAQSPRYKIIEKRQSVAFWCNPISGHATLYWYQQILGQGPKLLIQFQNNGVVDDSQLPKDRFSAERLKGVDSTLKIQPAKLEDSAVYLCTSSPRECESYNEQFFGPGTRLTVL.

V is TRBV10-3 and J is TRBJ1-1, with D possibly being TRBD1 (5 bases). CDR1 is ENHRY and CDR2 is SYGVKD in the germline V gene. CDR3 length: 14 amino acids. V was cut by 6 bases and J by 1 base, with 12 bases left in between. The CDR3 coding sequence is TGTGCCATCAGGGGGGGGGATCGGAACACTGAAGCTTTCTTT. It specifies CAIRGGDRNTEAFF.